Below, 17 T cell receptor beta chains from the same sample are listed, as sequenced in a study of T-cell reconstitution after alpha-beta-depleted transplantation in children. The authors prepared the TCRbeta library with unique molecular identifiers. TCRdb redid the calling of the PCR reads with MiXCR, one entry per CDR3 protein. The data show just over 950,000 distinct CDR3 sequences, around 30% seen once. Sample: PBMCs, mostly from graft donor cells, taken 360 days after TCRalphabeta/CD19-depleted stem cell transplant. Receptors originate from a boy less than two years old who had a stem cell transplant for SCID, so the T cells may come from the graft donor.

The V gene is TRBV29-1, the J gene TRBJ2-3, with D perhaps matching TRBD2 (6 bases). The germline CDR1 and CDR2 sequences are SQVTM and ANQGSEA. The CDR3 totals 12 residues. V gave up 6 bases and J gave up 3 bases, with 10 bases separating them. The CDR3 region is CSVMEGTDTQYF. The DNA for the CDR3 is TGCAGCGTGATGGAGGGGACAGATACGCAGTATTTT.

This clonotype was seen a handful of times. The J gene is TRBJ2-5, the V gene TRBV6-5; 9 bases map to TRBD1. This CDR3 has 15 amino acids. Trimming took 4 bases from V and 2 from J; bases not matched to a gene: 5. CDR1 is MNHEY, CDR2 SVGAGI, per germline. The CDR3 reads CASSWADRGQETQYF. CDR3 DNA sequence: TGTGCCAGCAGTTGGGCGGACAGGGGTCAAGAGACCCAGTACTTC.

The rearrangement joins TRBV20-1 to TRBJ1-5; D is ambiguous. The V end lost 5 bases, the J end lost 11 bases, and 16 bases lay between the germline ends. From germline, CDR1 is DFQATT and CDR2 SNEGSKA (reference sequence). The CDR3 is 12 amino acids. CDR3 residues: CSAPDGSGAQHF. CDR3 coding DNA: TGCAGTGCTCCGGACGGTTCCGGGGCCCAGCATTTT.

J is TRBJ2-1 and V is TRBV9; 10 bases line up with TRBD1. V shed 3 bases, J shed 9 bases, and the junction held 12 bases outside the gene matches. CDR1 and CDR2 (germline): SGDLS, YYNGEE. The CDR3 contains 16 residues. Here the CDR3 DNA reads TGTGCCAGCAGCGCGAACCGGGACAGGGGTTTATTTGAGCAGTTCTTC. Its translation is CASSANRDRGLFEQFF.

J is TRBJ2-5 and V is TRBV7-9, with D unresolved. V gave up 2 bases and J gave up 2 bases, with 18 bases separating them. The length of the CDR3 is 17 residues. Germline V lookup: CDR1 SEHNR, CDR2 FQNEAQ (reference sequence). The CDR3 sequence is CASSLSPIINSQETQYF. The CDR3 coding sequence is TGTGCCAGCAGCTTAAGCCCTATAATTAATTCACAAGAGACCCAGTACTTC.

CDR3 in amino acids: CASSTGLQGGSLSGANVLTF. For the CDR3, the DNA is TGTGCCAGCTCAACCGGGCTTCAGGGCGGTTCCCTCTCTGGGGCCAACGTCCTGACTTTC. V is TRBV18 and J is TRBJ2-6; perhaps TRBD1 as D (5 bases). From germline, CDR1 is KGHSH and CDR2 LQKENI. The CDR3 is 20 amino acids. V lost 5 bases to trimming and J lost 0 bases, with 23 bases between them.

This clonotype was seen only a few times. The chain has TRBV6-2 or TRBV6-3 and TRBJ2-3; perhaps TRBD2 as D (5 bases). The germline CDR1 and CDR2 sequences are MNHEY and SVGEGT. Trimming took off 5 bases at V and 2 bases at J, with 11 bases between the two ends. The CDR3 loop spans 14 amino acids. CDR3 coding DNA: TGTGCCAGCAGTGGCGGGCTCGACACAGATACGCAGTATTTT. Translated: CASSGGLDTDTQYF.

The genes are TRBV19 and TRBJ2-7; 9 bases match TRBD1. V shed 6 bases and J 5 bases; nucleotides not matched to a gene: 11. CDR1 is LNHDA and CDR2 is SQIVND in the germline V gene (reference sequence). This CDR3 contains 15 residues. Written as DNA, the CDR3 is TGTGCCAGTAGAGGTATAGGGACAGGGCACGACGAGCAGTACTTC. Protein sequence: CASRGIGTGHDEQYF.

This sequence joins TRBV19 and TRBJ1-6, with 8 bases fitting TRBD1. J lost 7 bases, V lost 5 bases, and 4 bases had no gene match. This CDR3 has 14 residues. CDR1 is LNHDA and CDR2 is SQIVND in the germline V gene (reference sequence). The DNA of the CDR3 is TGTGCCAGTAGTCTTCAGGGGGCCAATTCACCCCTCCACTTT. Amino acid sequence: CASSLQGANSPLHF.

The chain has TRBV7-8 and TRBJ2-5; TRBD1 or TRBD2 may be the D gene (7 bases each). This CDR3 is built from 18 residues. Germline assignment: CDR1 SGHVS and CDR2 FQNEAQ. Between the trimmed V and J ends, which lost 0 bases and 4 bases, there was a span of 21 bases. CDR3 sequence reads: CASSLAPLAGGRGETQYF. CDR3 DNA: TGTGCCAGCAGCTTAGCACCACTAGCAGGGGGGAGGGGAGAGACCCAGTACTTC. The variable domain in full, with the rest retrieved from reference TRBV7-8 and TRBJ2-5, is GAGVSQSPRYKVAKRGQDVALRCDPISGHVSLFWYQQALGQGPEFLTYFQNEAQLDKSGLPSDRFFAERPEGSVSTLKIQRTQQEDSAVYLCASSLAPLAGGRGETQYFGPGTRLLVL.

This clonotype showed up just a few times. The rearrangement joins TRBV12-3 or TRBV12-4 to TRBJ2-5; D not resolved. The CDR3 sequence is 13 residues long. Trimming took 6 bases from V and 0 from J, leaving 8 bases between them. The CDR3 coding sequence is TGTGCCAGCAGCAAGAGCTACCAAGAGACCCAGTACTTC. Amino acids: CASSKSYQETQYF.

The V gene is TRBV6-1, the J gene TRBJ2-1, with 7 bases identical to TRBD2. The CDR3 is 15 residues long. V was clipped by 6 bases and J by 5 bases; unmatched bases: 10. Germline assignment: CDR1 MNHNS and CDR2 SASEGT. CDR3 bases: TGTGCCAGCAGCGGCCTGACTAGCCCTAACAATGAGCAGTTCTTC. It encodes CASSGLTSPNNEQFF.

This chain links TRBV6-6 with TRBJ1-1; D is uncertain. Germline V CDR1 and CDR2: MNHNY, SVGAGI (reference sequence). The CDR3 spans 12 residues. Deletions cut 5 bases from V and 10 bases from J, with 14 bases between. CDR3 in DNA: TGTGCCAGCAGTCGGGTGGGGTCTGGAGCTTTCTTT. It specifies CASSRVGSGAFF.

This rearrangement joins TRBV7-3 to TRBJ2-3; 8 bases are a match to TRBD1. V dropped 6 bases and J dropped 7; count of bases not matched to a gene: 9. CDR3 length equals 14 residues. Germline V gives CDR1 SGHTA, CDR2 FQGTGA. The CDR3 region is CASSWDRPPHTQYF. CDR3 sequence (DNA): TGTGCCAGCAGTTGGGACAGGCCACCGCATACGCAGTATTTT.

V and J are TRBV19 and TRBJ2-2; D unresolved. Germline CDR1 reads LNHDA; CDR2 reads SQIVND (reference sequence). The CDR3 contains 14 residues. V was pared by 3 bases and J by 1 base, with 6 bases between. The CDR3 coding sequence is TGTGCCAGTAGTATGGTCCAGAACACCGGGGAGCTGTTTTTT. This codes for CASSMVQNTGELFF.

There are a few counts of this clonotype. The chain has TRBV7-2 and TRBJ2-5; no clear D. Deletions cut 5 bases from V and 3 bases from J, with 16 bases between. Germline loops: CDR1 SGHTA, CDR2 FQGNSA. The CDR3 is made up of 15 amino acids. The DNA of the CDR3 is TGTGCCAGCAGCCAAAGGGCGTTCTATAAAGAGACCCAGTACTTC. Translated: CASSQRAFYKETQYF.

The gene calls are TRBV7-2 and TRBJ2-2; a weak D match, TRBD2 (7 bases). V lost 2 bases to trimming and J lost 0 bases, with 13 bases between them. The CDR3 contains 17 residues. The germline gives CDR1 SGHTA, CDR2 FQGNSA. The CDR3 reads CASSLWGRGTNTGELFF. The CDR3 nucleotides are TGTGCCAGCAGCTTATGGGGGCGGGGGACGAACACCGGGGAGCTGTTTTTT.